The T cell receptor (beta chain) under discussion was sequenced for a study of beta chain features in type 1 diabetes (dated by TCRdb to 2017 to 2018). As for the study more broadly: Mean age, gender distribution, total cell number and subset yield did not differ between patients and healthy donors. The study compared TCRB repertoires of sorted circulating CD4+ T cell subsets between recently diagnosed type 1 diabetes patients and matched healthy donors. Regulatory and stem cell-like memory subsets were obtained from only 8 patients and roughly eight healthy donors, while naive and central memory subsets were obtained from all 30 or so donors. Across all samples, some 110,000,000 sorted cells were examined, and cell number per subset correlated strongly with RNA yield. Overall study outcomes, separate from this receptor: Only small numbers of individuals were included in the HLA sub-analyses, which left unresolved whether HLA type had any influence on TCRB rearrangement. Patients with type 1 diabetes made fewer insertions and deleted more nucleotides at VDJ recombination sites, implying thymic rearrangement abnormalities. Shorter templates might have been favored by PCR, but patient and control samples were amplified and corrected together, so both groups would have been affected equally by any skew. Naive, central memory and regulatory TCRB repertoires appeared to be more alike among patients than among healthy donors. Because cDNA rather than genomic DNA was sequenced, highly expressing activated cells could have been over-represented, although no difference in activation and CD3 levels was found between groups. Type 1 diabetes patients showed a moderate but significant shortening of TCRB CDR3 length in all four CD4+ subsets.

On this clone: Its antigen remains unidentified. The record has no base qualities; no much larger clone is one base away.

Each donor gave one peripheral blood draw, approximately 0.11 L on average, collected into heparinised tubes. Naive, central memory, regulatory and stem cell-like memory CD4+ T cells were sorted on a BD FACSAria II using a panel including CD45RO, CCR7, CD25, CD127, CD95 and CD27. A purity above 95% was achieved for all sorted populations. PBMCs were isolated immediately by Lymphoprep density gradient centrifugation and stained directly without culture. To minimize batch effects, samples were stained and sorted in pairs, one healthy donor with one patient per experiment. V and J lose 7 bases and 10 bases, and a span of 11 bases separates them. Looking up the germline V gene yields CDR1 SGHVS and CDR2 FNYEAQ. CDR3 length: 11 amino acids, cysteine to phenylalanine. Only the CDR3 region is kept as DNA, spanning 33 bases read in frame from base 1. The entire isolated RNA was reverse transcribed using the High Capacity cDNA Reverse Transcription Kit, and thus expressed TCRB transcripts were sequenced. Deep immunoSEQ sequencing was applied to naive, central memory and regulatory T cell samples, giving an average of about 3.57 million total reads per sample. After sorted cells were lysed in RLT buffer, RNA was extracted with DNase-treated RNeasy Micro or Mini kits, with the choice depending on cell number. Each cell subset was processed on its own to prevent cross-contamination, while patient and healthy donor samples were processed together. TCRB sequences were amplified from cDNA with the immunoSEQ multiplex PCR, producing 87-bp fragments spanning the CDR3 region. Sequencing of the amplicons was done on the Illumina HiSeq platform. Per the source publication's procedure: Synthetic template baselines were used to correct PCR bias computationally, reads within Hamming distance 2 were collapsed, and singletons that could not be merged were discarded. Reads were aligned to IMGT to assign V, D and J genes, CDR3 length, and insertions or deletions at six rearrangement sites. Within each subset, clonotype counts were normalized to sorted cell number, and only after that were true diversity and Gini coefficients computed with the tcR R package. Repertoire sharing was quantified using the overlap coefficient calculated on TCRB nucleotide sequences. TCRdb mirrors the immuneACCESS table, restricted to in-frame sequences. Some clones are absent from its copies; in checked studies, under half trace to an unresolved V gene, and the reason for the others is unknown. The V and J calls and the clone size are those of that table, but D and trimming were determined from the DNA. For this sample the table gives roughly 180,000 clones, of which less than 15% were detected only once. The ten most abundant clones make up around 0.63% of the sample.

Material: central memory CD4+ T cells from blood. This receptor was identified in a woman aged 18-35 years in good health. The sequence is built from TRBV7-6 and TRBJ2-1; TRBD2 might be the D gene, on 7 matching bases. The nucleotide sequence reads TGTGCCAGCATCGGGGGGCGGGAGCAGTTCTTC. It specifies CASIGGREQFF.